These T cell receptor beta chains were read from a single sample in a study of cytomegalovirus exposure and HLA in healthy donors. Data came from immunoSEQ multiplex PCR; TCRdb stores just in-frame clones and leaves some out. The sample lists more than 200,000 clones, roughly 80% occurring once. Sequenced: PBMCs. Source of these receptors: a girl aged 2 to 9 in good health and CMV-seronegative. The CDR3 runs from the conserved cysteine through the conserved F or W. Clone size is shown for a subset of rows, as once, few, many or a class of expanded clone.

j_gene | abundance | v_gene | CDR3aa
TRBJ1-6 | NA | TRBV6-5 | CASSLQGYNSPLHF
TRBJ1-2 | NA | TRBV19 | CASSLGQKGFNYGYTF
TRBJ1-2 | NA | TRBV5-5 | CASSLVGEGYTF
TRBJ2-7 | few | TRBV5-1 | CASSPGGAPYEQYF
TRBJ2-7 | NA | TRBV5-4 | CASSFSTVPSYEQYF
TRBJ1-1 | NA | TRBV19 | CASSIVQGDEAFF
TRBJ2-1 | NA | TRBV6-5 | CASKDNHDNEQFF
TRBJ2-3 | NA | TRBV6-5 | CASSYSGAYTDTQYF
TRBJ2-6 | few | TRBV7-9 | CASTGATGANVLTF
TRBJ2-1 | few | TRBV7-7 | CASSRDRGFGNEQFF
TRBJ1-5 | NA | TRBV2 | CASSDREGQPQHF
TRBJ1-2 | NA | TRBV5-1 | CASSLRQGGGYTF
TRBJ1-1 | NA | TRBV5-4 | CASSLPGTGGQGAFF
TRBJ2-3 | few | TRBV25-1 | CASSEKAGGTDTQYF
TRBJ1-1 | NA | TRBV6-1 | CASSEAGGPTEAFF
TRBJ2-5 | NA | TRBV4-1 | CASSQVGHEETQYF
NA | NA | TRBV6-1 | CASSYAGSAYEQYF
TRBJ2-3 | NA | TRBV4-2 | CASSKAEGGEADTQYF
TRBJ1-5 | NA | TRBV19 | CASSIFWVGSNQPQHF
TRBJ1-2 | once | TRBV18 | CASSRDRRYGYTF